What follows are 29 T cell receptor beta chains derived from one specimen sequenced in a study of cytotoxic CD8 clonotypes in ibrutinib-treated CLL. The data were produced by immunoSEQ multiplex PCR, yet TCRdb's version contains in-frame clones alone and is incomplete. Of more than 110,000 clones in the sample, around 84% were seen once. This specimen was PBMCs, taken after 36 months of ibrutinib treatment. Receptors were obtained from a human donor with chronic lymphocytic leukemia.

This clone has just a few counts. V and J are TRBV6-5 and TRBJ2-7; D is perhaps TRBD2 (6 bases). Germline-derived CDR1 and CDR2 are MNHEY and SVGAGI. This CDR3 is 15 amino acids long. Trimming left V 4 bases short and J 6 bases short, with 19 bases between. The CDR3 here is CASSFSGGRVGEQYF. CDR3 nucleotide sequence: TGTGCCAGCAGTTTTTCCGGGGGTAGGGTGGGCGAGCAGTACTTC.

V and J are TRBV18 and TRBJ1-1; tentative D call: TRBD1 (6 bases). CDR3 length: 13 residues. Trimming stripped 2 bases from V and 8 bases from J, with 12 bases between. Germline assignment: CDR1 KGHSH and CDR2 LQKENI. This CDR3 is CASSPTLGAEAFF. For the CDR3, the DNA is TGTGCCAGCTCACCAACCCTGGGGGCGGAAGCTTTCTTT.

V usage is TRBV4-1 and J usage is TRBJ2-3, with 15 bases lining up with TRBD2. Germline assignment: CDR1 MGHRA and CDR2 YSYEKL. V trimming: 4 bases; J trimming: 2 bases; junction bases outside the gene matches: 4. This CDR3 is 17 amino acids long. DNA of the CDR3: TGCGCCAGCAGCCTTGGACTAGCGGGGGGGGCCACAGATACGCAGTATTTT. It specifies CASSLGLAGGATDTQYF.

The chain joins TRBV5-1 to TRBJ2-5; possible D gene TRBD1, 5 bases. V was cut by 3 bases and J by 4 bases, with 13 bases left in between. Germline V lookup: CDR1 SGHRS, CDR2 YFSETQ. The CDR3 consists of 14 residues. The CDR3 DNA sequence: TGCGCCAGCAGCTCCTATCAGGGTAGAGAGACCCAGTACTTC. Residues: CASSSYQGRETQYF.

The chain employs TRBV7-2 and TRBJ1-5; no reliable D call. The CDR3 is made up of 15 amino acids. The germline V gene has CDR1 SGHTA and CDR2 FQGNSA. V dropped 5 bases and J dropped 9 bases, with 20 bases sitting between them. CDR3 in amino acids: CASSPSGLASSPQHF. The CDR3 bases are TGTGCCAGCAGCCCCTCGGGTCTCGCTTCTTCGCCCCAGCATTTT.

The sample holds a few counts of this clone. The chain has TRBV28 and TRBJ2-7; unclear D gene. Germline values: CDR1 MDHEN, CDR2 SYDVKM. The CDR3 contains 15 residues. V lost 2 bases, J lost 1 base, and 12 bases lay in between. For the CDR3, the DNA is TGTGCCAGCAGTTTAGTCAGGTCCTCTTCCTACGAGCAGTACTTC. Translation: CASSLVRSSSYEQYF.

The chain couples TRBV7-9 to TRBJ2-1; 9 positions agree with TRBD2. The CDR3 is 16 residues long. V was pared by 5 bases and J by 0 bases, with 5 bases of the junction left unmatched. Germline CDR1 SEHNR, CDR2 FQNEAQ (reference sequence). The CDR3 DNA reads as TGTGCCAGCAGCCCGTTTAGCGGGAGCTCCTACAATGAGCAGTTCTTC. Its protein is CASSPFSGSSYNEQFF.

CDR3 sequence reads: CASGTVVRYTF. The CDR3 coding sequence is TGTGCCAGTGGTACGGTAGTTCGCTACACCTTC. V usage is TRBV6-1 and J usage is TRBJ1-2; D ambiguous. Trimming pared 9 bases from V and 9 bases from J, leaving 14 bases between. Germline CDR1 reads MNHNS; CDR2 reads SASEGT. The CDR3 is 11 amino acids.

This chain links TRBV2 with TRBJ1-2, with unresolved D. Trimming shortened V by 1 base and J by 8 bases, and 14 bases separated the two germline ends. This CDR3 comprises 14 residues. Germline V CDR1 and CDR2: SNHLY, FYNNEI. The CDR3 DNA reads TGTGCCAGCAGTGAAGTATCCCCCCGGACCGGCTACACCTTC. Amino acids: CASSEVSPRTGYTF. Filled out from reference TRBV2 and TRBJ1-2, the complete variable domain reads EPEVTQTPSHQVTQMGQEVILRCVPISNHLYFYWYRQILGQKVEFLVSFYNNEISEKSEIFDDQFSVERPDGSNFTLKIRSTKLEDSAMYFCASSEVSPRTGYTFGSGTRLTVV.

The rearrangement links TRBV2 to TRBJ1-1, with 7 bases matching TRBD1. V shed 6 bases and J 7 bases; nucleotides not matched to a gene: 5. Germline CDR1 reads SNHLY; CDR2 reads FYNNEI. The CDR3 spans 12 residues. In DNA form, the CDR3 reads TGTGCCAGCAGACCGGGACAGATTGAAGCTTTCTTT. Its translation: CASRPGQIEAFF.

The CDR3 spells CASSLDGDQPQHF. Written as DNA, the CDR3 is TGCGCCAGCAGCTTGGATGGGGATCAGCCCCAGCATTTT. This chain joins TRBV5-1 and TRBJ1-5; unclear D gene. Trimming removed 0 bases at V and 5 bases at J, with 6 bases between. CDR1 is SGHRS, CDR2 YFSETQ, per germline. This CDR3 has 13 amino acids.

The CDR3 sequence is CASSHPKGQGAREAFF. In DNA form, the CDR3 reads TGCGCCAGCAGCCATCCTAAGGGACAGGGGGCCCGTGAAGCTTTCTTT. The genes are TRBV4-1 and TRBJ1-1; TRBD1 agrees at 12 bases. CDR1 is MGHRA, CDR2 YSYEKL, per germline. This CDR3 has 16 residues. V shed 3 bases and J 7 bases; nucleotides not matched to a gene: 9.

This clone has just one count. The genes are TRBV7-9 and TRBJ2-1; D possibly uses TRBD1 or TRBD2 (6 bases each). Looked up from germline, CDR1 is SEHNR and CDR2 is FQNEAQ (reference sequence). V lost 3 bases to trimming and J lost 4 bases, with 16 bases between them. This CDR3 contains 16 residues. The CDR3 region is CASSFGLGGRYNEQFF. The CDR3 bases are TGTGCCAGCAGCTTCGGCCTAGGGGGGAGGTACAATGAGCAGTTCTTC. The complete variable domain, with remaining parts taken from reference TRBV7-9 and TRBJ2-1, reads DTGVSQNPRHKITKRGQNVTFRCDPISEHNRLYWYRQTLGQGPEFLTYFQNEAQLEKSRLLSDRFSAERPKGSFSTLEIQRTEQGDSAMYLCASSFGLGGRYNEQFFGPGTRLTVL.

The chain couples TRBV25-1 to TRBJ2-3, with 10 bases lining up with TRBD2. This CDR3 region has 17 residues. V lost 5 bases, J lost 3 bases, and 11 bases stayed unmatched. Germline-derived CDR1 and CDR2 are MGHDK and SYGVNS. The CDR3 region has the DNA TGTGCCAGCAGTCTCCCTCGAGCGGGAGGGCCAACAGATACGCAGTATTTT. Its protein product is CASSLPRAGGPTDTQYF.

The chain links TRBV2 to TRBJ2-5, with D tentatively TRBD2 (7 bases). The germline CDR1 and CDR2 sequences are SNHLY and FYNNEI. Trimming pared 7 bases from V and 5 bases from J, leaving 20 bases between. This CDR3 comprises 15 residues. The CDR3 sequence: CASMNRGGARETQYF. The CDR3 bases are TGTGCCAGCATGAATCGAGGGGGGGCCCGGGAGACCCAGTACTTC.

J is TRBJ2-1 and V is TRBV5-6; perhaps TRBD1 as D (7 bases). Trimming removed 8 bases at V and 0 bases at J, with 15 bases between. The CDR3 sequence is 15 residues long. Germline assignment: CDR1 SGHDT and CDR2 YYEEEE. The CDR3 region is CASSRGAHSYNEQFF. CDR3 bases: TGTGCCAGTAGCAGGGGGGCCCACTCCTACAATGAGCAGTTCTTC. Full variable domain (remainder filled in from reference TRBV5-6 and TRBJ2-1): DAGVTQSPTHLIKTRGQQVTLRCSPKSGHDTVSWYQQALGQGPQFIFQYYEEEERQRGNFPDRFSGHQFPNYSSELNVNALLLGDSALYLCASSRGAHSYNEQFFGPGTRLTVL.

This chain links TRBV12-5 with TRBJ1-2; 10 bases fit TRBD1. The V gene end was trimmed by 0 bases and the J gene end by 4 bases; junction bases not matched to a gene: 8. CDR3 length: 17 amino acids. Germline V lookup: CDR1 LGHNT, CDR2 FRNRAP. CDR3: CASGLVRGTGVVYGYTF. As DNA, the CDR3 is TGTGCTAGTGGTTTGGTAAGGGGGACAGGGGTTGTCTATGGCTACACCTTC.

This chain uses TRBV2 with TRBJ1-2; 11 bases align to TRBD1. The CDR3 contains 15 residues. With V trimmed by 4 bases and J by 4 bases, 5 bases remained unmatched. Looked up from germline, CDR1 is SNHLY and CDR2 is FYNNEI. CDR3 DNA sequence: TGTGCCAGCAGTGCGGGGACAGGGGGAATCTATGGCTACACCTTC. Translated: CASSAGTGGIYGYTF.

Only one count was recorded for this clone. The CDR3 region is CASSLDPGTYGYTF. The CDR3 coding sequence is TGCGCCAGCAGCTTGGATCCGGGGACCTATGGCTACACCTTC. The V gene is TRBV5-1, the J gene TRBJ1-2; D may be TRBD1 (5 bases). The ends were cut back, 0 bases at V and 4 bases at J, with 10 bases in the middle. The germline CDR1 and CDR2 sequences are SGHRS and YFSETQ. This CDR3 comprises 14 residues.

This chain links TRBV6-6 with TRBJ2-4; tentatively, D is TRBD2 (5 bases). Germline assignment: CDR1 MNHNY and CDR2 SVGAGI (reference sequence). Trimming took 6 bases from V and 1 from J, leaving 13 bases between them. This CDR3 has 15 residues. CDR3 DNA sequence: TGTGCCAGCAGGCCGAGGGTCGGGGCCAAAAACATTCAGTACTTC. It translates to CASRPRVGAKNIQYF.

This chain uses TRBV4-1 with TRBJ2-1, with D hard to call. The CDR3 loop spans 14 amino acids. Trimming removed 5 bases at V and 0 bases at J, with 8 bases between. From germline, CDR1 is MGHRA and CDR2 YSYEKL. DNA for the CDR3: TGCGCCAGCAGCTTTTTAAGCTCCTACAATGAGCAGTTCTTC. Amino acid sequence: CASSFLSSYNEQFF.

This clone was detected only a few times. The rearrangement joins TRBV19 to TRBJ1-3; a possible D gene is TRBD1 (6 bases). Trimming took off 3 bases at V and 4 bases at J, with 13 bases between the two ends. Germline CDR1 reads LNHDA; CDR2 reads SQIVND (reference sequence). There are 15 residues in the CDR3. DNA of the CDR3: TGTGCCAGTAGTATTCAGGACAGAGGCGGAAACACCATATATTTT. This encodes CASSIQDRGGNTIYF.

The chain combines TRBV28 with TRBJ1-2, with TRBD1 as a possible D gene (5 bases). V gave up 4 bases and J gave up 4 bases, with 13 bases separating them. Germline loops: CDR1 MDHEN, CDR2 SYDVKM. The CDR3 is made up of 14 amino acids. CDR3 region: CASSYPGKGYGYTF. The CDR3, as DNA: TGTGCCAGCAGTTACCCAGGGAAGGGCTATGGCTACACCTTC.

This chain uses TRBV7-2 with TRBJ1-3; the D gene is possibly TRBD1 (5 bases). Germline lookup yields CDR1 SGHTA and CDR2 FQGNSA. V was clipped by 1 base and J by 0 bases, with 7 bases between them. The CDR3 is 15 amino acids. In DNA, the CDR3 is TGTGCCAGCAGCTTAGAAACAGGCTCTGGAAACACCATATATTTT. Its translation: CASSLETGSGNTIYF.

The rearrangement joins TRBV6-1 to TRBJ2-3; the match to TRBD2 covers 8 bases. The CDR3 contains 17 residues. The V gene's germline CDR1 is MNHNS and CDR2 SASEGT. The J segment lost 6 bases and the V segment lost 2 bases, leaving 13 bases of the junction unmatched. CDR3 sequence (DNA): TGTGCCAGCAGTGAAAGGCGGGGGGCTGGGGGTAGGGATACGCAGTATTTT. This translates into CASSERRGAGGRDTQYF.

Here the CDR3 reads CASSTYRGLPGNTIYF. The CDR3 DNA reads TGTGCCAGCAGCACCTACAGGGGGCTGCCTGGAAACACCATATATTTT. The V and J genes are TRBV7-9 and TRBJ1-3; 9 positions agree with TRBD1. The CDR3 is 16 residues long. Trimming took 5 bases from V and 2 from J; bases not matched to a gene: 7. Per germline, CDR1 SEHNR and CDR2 FQNEAQ (reference sequence). Combining the CDR3 with reference TRBV7-9 and TRBJ1-3 gives the whole variable domain DTGVSQNPRHKITKRGQNVTFRCDPISEHNRLYWYRQTLGQGPEFLTYFQNEAQLEKSRLLSDRFSAERPKGSFSTLEIQRTEQGDSAMYLCASSTYRGLPGNTIYFGEGSWLTVV.

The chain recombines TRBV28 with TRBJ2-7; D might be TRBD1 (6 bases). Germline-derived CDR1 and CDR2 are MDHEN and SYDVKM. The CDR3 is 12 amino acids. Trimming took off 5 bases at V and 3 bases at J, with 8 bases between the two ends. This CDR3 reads CASSGQFYEQYF. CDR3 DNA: TGTGCCAGCAGTGGACAGTTCTACGAGCAGTACTTC.

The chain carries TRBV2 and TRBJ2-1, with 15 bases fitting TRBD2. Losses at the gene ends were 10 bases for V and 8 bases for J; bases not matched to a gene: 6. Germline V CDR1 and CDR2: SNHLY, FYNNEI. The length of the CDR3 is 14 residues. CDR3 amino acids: CAISGLAGGHEQFF. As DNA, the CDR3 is TGTGCCATCTCGGGACTAGCGGGAGGCCATGAGCAGTTCTTC.

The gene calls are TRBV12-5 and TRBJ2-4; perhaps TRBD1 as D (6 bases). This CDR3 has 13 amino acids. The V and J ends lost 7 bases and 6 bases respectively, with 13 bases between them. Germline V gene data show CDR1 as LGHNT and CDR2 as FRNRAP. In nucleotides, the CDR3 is TGTGCTAGTGCAGGACAGACTTTAAACATTCAGTACTTC. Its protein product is CASAGQTLNIQYF.